One and the same sample provided the 11 T cell receptor beta chains below, sequenced in a study of regulatory T cells in long-lasting Graves disease. Stated time point: newly diagnosed GD, antithyroid drugs for less than 3 months. From PBMCs, RNA was extracted and then used to make the TCR library. CDR3 regions were amplified by Arm-PCR using iRepertoire HTBI primers to build TCR beta libraries. TCRdb itself ran the multiplex PCR reads through MiXCR, one entry per CDR3 protein. The sample yields about 500,000 distinct CDR3 sequences, about 16% seen once. These data also formed part of another study, on T cells in Graves' hyperthyroidism and ophthalmopathy.

The sequenced sample was peripheral blood mononuclear cells (PBMCs), obtained at new diagnosis, from a patient treated with antithyroid drugs. The receptors shown here come from a man in his forties or fifties with Graves disease.

This clonotype was seen many times. The V gene is TRBV7-9, the J gene TRBJ2-1; a weak D match, TRBD1 (5 bases). V lost 1 base, J lost 3 bases, and 10 bases lay in between. This CDR3 region has 15 residues. Germline V lookup: CDR1 SEHNR, CDR2 FQNEAQ (reference sequence). The CDR3 loop reads CASSLGRGRYNEQFF. The CDR3 nucleotides read TGTGCCAGCAGCTTAGGAAGGGGCCGCTACAATGAGCAGTTCTTC.

On this clonotype itself: This is likely a read error, given that the CDR3 carries no conserved phenylalanine or tryptophan at its end. The gene calls are TRBV28 and TRBJ2-1, with 10 nucleotides matching TRBD2. In germline, CDR1 is MDHEN, CDR2 SYDVKM. Trimming removed 6 bases from V and 2 bases from J; junction bases left unmatched: 4. The CDR3 is 15 amino acids. CDR3 residues: CASSQTSGTYNEQFS. The CDR3 DNA follows: TGTGCCAGCAGCCAAACTAGCGGGACCTACAATGAGCAGTTCTCC.

This clonotype was counted many times. At one of its ends the junction is not consistent with the germline gene, which may arise from a read error. The chain joins TRBV28 to TRBJ2-5; TRBD2 matches at 10 bases. The CDR3 is 11 residues long. The V gene's germline CDR1 is MDHEN and CDR2 SYDVKM. In DNA, the CDR3 is TGTGCCAGCAGACACAGCGGGAGGGTGAGCTTC. Translation: CASRHSGRVSF.

V gene TRBV5-1 combines with J gene TRBJ2-1, with 11 bases fitting TRBD2. V was pared by 0 bases and J by 6 bases, with 8 bases of the junction left unmatched. Germline CDR1 and CDR2: SGHRS and YFSETQ. The CDR3 is 17 residues long. DNA for the CDR3: TGCGCCAGCAGCTTGGATAGCGGGGGGGGTGTGGGCAATGAGCAGTTCTTC. Translating gives CASSLDSGGGVGNEQFF.

V gene TRBV2 combines with J gene TRBJ2-3, with TRBD2 matching over 7 bases. Trimming cost V 6 bases and J 0 bases; bases outside gene matches: 3. CDR3 length: 14 residues. Germline CDR1 and CDR2: SNHLY and FYNNEI. The CDR3 bases are TGTGCCAGCAGGGGTAGCGGGAGCACAGATACGCAGTATTTT. It is translated as CASRGSGSTDTQYF.

The chain couples TRBV20-1 to TRBJ2-7; 7 positions agree with TRBD2. This CDR3 region has 17 residues. Trimming cost V 0 bases and J 0 bases; bases outside gene matches: 11. Germline CDR1 and CDR2: DFQATT and SNEGSKA (reference sequence). In DNA, the CDR3 is TGCAGTGCTAGAGAAATATTAGGGACTACCAGCTCCTACGAGCAGTACTTC. Its translation: CSAREILGTTSSYEQYF.

This clonotype was found a few times. One end of the junction fails to match germline, which may point to a read error. The chain uses TRBV30 and TRBJ1-1, with TRBD1 identical over 8 bases. CDR1 is GTSNPN, CDR2 SVGIG, per germline (reference sequence). CDR3 length: 14 residues. The DNA for the CDR3 is TGTGCCTGGAGAGCAGGGGGCGCGAATACTGAAGCTTCCTTT. This gives the protein CAWRAGGANTEASF.

V is TRBV18 and J is TRBJ2-4; no firm D call. There are 12 residues in the CDR3. Germline loops: CDR1 KGHSH, CDR2 LQKENI. The V and J ends lost 2 bases and 5 bases respectively, with 4 bases between them. The CDR3 DNA reads as TGTGCCAGCTCACCATGGGAAAACATTCAGTACTTC. Translated, it gives CASSPWENIQYF.

In its sample, this clonotype was seen many times. At one end the junction does not follow the germline gene, possibly because of a read error. The gene calls are TRBV3-1 and TRBJ2-7; D uncertain. Looked up from germline, CDR1 is LGHDT and CDR2 is YNNKEL (reference sequence). The CDR3 contains 13 residues. The CDR3 is CASRRVSSSEQYF. Here the CDR3 DNA reads TGTGCCAGCAGGCGCGTCAGCTCCTCCGAGCAGTACTTC.

The sample holds one count of this clonotype. The chain joins TRBV3-1 to TRBJ1-2; TRBD1 is a possible D gene (5 bases). Germline V CDR1 and CDR2: LGHDT, YNNKEL (reference sequence). The germline V and J ends were trimmed by 0 bases and 4 bases, with 15 bases remaining between them. CDR3 length: 16 residues. This CDR3 is CASSQDARGPTYGYTF. Written as DNA, the CDR3 is TGTGCCAGCAGCCAAGACGCCCGGGGACCGACCTATGGCTACACCTTC. Using reference TRBV3-1 and TRBJ1-2 for the parts outside the CDR3, the full variable domain is DTAVSQTPKYLVTQMGNDKSIKCEQNLGHDTMYWYKQDSKKFLKIMFSYNNKELIINETVPNRFSPKSPDKAHLNLHINSLELGDSAVYFCASSQDARGPTYGYTFGSGTRLTVV.

This clonotype was counted only a few times. The V and J genes are TRBV10-2 and TRBJ2-7; no firm D call. The CDR3 totals 12 residues. The V gene lost 2 bases and the J gene lost 10 bases, with 12 bases spanning the gap. CDR1 and CDR2 (germline): WSHSY, SAAADI. For the CDR3, the DNA is TGCGCCAGCAGTGAGCCGAAGACGGTACAGTACTTC. Its translation is CASSEPKTVQYF.